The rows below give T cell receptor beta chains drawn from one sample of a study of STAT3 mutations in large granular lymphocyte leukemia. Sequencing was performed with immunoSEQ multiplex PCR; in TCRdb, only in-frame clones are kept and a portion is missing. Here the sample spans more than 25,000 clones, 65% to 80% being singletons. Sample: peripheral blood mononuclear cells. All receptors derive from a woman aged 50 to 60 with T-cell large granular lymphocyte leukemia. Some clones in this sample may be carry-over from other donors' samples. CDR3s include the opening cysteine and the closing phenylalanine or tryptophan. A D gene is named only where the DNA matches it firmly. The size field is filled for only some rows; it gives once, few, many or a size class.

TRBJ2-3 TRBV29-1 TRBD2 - CSVRTSGTDTQYF TGCAGCGTTCGGACTAGCGGGACAGATACGCAGTATTTT
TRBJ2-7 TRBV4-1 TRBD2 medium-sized CASSQAPGGGTPYEQYF TGCGCCAGCAGCCAAGCCCCGGGAGGTGGTACCCCCTACGAGCAGTACTTC
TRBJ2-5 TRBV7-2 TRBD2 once CASREAGKVETQYF TGTGCCAGCAGAGAAGCGGGAAAGGTCGAGACCCAGTACTTC
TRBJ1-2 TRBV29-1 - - CSVGQTERGYTF TGCAGCGTTGGACAGACGGAAAGGGGCTACACCTTC
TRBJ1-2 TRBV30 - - CAWTQDRGGYTF TGTGCCTGGACTCAGGACCGAGGAGGCTACACCTTC
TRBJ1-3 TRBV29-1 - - CSVAGGRGLYF TGCAGCGTTGCAGGTGGCAGGGGACTATATTTT
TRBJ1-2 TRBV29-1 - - CSVEQTPRAEGYTF TGCAGCGTTGAACAGACCCCACGGGCGGAAGGCTACACCTTC
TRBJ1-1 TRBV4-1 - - CASSQKTTAGTEAFF TGCGCCAGCAGCCAAAAAACGACAGCGGGCACTGAAGCTTTCTTT
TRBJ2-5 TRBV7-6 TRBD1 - CASSVGQGAGETQYF TGTGCCAGCAGCGTGGGACAGGGGGCAGGAGAGACCCAGTACTTC
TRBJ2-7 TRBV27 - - CASSPWSTGVVEQYF TGTGCCAGCAGTCCCTGGAGCACAGGAGTGGTCGAGCAGTACTTC
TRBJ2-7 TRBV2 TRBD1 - CASSEVGTGNNEQYF TGTGCCAGCAGTGAAGTGGGGACAGGGAACAACGAGCAGTACTTC
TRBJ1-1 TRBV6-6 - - CASRGFMNTEAFF TGTGCCAGCAGAGGTTTCATGAACACTGAAGCTTTCTTT
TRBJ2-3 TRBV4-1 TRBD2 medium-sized CASSSRTSATQYF TGCGCCAGCAGCAGCCGGACTAGCGCTACGCAGTATTTT
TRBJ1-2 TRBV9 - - CASSGVGVIYGYTF TGTGCCAGCAGCGGGGTTGGGGTCATCTATGGCTACACCTTC
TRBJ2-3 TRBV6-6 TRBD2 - CASSQLAGVGDTQYF TGTGCCAGCAGTCAACTAGCGGGAGTTGGAGATACGCAGTATTTT
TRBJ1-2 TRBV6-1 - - CASSDTGYYGYTF TGTGCCAGCAGTGATACAGGGTACTATGGCTACACCTTC
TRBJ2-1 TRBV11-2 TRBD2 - CASSPLTSGIYNEQFF TGTGCCAGCAGCCCCCTGACTAGCGGGATTTACAATGAGCAGTTCTTC
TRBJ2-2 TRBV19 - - CASSYLGSTGELFF TGTGCCAGTAGTTACCTCGGGTCCACCGGGGAGCTGTTTTTT
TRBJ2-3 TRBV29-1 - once CSVVGSGGNTQYF TGCAGCGTTGTAGGGTCAGGGGGGAATACGCAGTATTTT
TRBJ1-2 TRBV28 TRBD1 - CASSRRDSPNYGYTF TGTGCCAGCAGTCGTCGGGACAGCCCTAACTATGGCTACACCTTC
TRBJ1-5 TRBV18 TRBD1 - CASSPDRDQPQHF TGTGCCAGCTCACCCGACAGGGACCAGCCCCAGCATTTT
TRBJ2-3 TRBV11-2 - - CASRSGALAQYF TGTGCCAGCAGGTCGGGAGCCCTGGCGCAGTATTTT
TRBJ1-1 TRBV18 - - CASSPALRAEAFF TGTGCCAGCTCACCAGCTTTAAGGGCTGAAGCTTTCTTT
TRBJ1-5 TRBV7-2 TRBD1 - CASSSDRSSNQPQHF TGTGCCAGCAGCTCGGACAGGAGTAGCAATCAGCCCCAGCATTTT
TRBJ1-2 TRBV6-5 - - CASSQTDYGYTF TGTGCCAGCAGTCAGACAGACTATGGCTACACCTTC
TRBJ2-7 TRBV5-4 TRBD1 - CASSHQGTGRNEQYF TGTGCCAGCAGCCACCAGGGGACAGGTCGAAACGAGCAGTACTTC
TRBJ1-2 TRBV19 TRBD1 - CASSNETGPFGYTF TGTGCCAGTAGTAACGAGACAGGGCCCTTTGGCTACACCTTC
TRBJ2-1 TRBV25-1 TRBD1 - CASSENTGVNEQFF TGTGCCAGCAGTGAAAATACAGGGGTGAATGAGCAGTTCTTC
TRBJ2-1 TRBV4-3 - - CASSVGTSFGEQFF TGCGCCAGCAGCGTAGGGACTTCCTTCGGGGAGCAGTTCTTC
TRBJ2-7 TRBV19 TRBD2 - CASSLSGTSGSYEQYF TGTGCCAGTAGTCTCTCCGGGACTAGCGGGTCCTACGAGCAGTACTTC
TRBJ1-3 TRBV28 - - CASSLLRGWDTIYF TGTGCCAGCAGTTTATTGCGGGGCTGGGACACCATATATTTT
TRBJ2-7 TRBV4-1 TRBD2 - CASSQEAAGLYEQYF TGCGCCAGCAGCCAAGAGGCAGCGGGACTTTACGAGCAGTACTTC
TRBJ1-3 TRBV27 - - CASSSGRTSGNTIYF TGTGCCAGCAGTTCGGGACGCACCTCTGGAAACACCATATATTTT
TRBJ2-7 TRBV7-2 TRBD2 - CASSPATSGIYEQYF TGTGCCAGCAGCCCCGCGACTAGCGGAATCTACGAGCAGTACTTC
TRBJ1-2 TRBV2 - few CASRPPANYGYTF TGTGCCAGCCGACCCCCAGCTAACTATGGCTACACCTTC
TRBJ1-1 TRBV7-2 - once CASSLQGWNTEAFF TGTGCCAGCAGCTTACAGGGTTGGAACACTGAAGCTTTCTTT
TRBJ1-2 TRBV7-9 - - CASSNLAGDSNYGYTF TGTGCCAGCAGCAACCTAGCAGGGGATTCTAACTATGGCTACACCTTC
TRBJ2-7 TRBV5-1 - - CASSLPLGAGGEQYF TGCGCCAGCAGCTTACCACTCGGGGCAGGAGGCGAGCAGTACTTC
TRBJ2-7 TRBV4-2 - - CASSQDRNLAAYEQYF TGTGCCAGCAGCCAAGATCGGAATTTAGCGGCATACGAGCAGTACTTC
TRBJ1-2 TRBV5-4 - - CASSVGGRQGANYGYTF TGTGCCAGCAGCGTTGGAGGGAGGCAGGGAGCTAACTATGGCTACACCTTC
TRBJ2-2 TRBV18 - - CASSREERISNTGELFF TGTGCCAGCTCACGAGAAGAGAGGATATCGAACACCGGGGAGCTGTTTTTT
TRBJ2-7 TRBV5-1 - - CASSLGVGYPYEQYF TGCGCCAGCAGCTTGGGTGTCGGGTATCCATACGAGCAGTACTTC
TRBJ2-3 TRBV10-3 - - CAISTGLDTLDTQYF TGTGCCATCAGTACAGGTTTGGACACACTAGATACGCAGTATTTT
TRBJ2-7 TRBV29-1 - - CSVETGHLREQYF TGCAGCGTTGAGACGGGGCATCTCCGCGAGCAGTACTTC
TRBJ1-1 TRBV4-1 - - CASSHPRNTEAFF TGCGCCAGCAGCCACCCCAGGAACACTGAAGCTTTCTTT
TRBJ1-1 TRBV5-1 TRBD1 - CASSLARGLTEAFF TGCGCCAGCAGCTTGGCCAGGGGGCTCACTGAAGCTTTCTTT
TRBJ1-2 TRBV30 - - CAWSAQQGSTNYGYTF TGTGCCTGGAGTGCCCAACAAGGGAGTACTAACTATGGCTACACCTTC
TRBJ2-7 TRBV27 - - CASGPGKASEQYF TGTGCCAGTGGTCCGGGTAAGGCTTCCGAGCAGTACTTC
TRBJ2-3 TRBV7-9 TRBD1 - CASSLGQGSDTQYF TGTGCCAGCAGTCTTGGACAGGGGTCAGATACGCAGTATTTT
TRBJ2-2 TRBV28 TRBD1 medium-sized CASRGQPNTGELFF TGTGCCAGCAGGGGACAGCCAAACACCGGGGAGCTGTTTTTT
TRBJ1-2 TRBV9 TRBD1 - CASSVGQTGRQGYTF TGTGCCAGCAGCGTAGGTCAGACAGGGCGACAGGGCTACACCTTC
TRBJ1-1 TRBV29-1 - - CSVVVAGTEAFF TGCAGCGTTGTGGTGGCGGGCACTGAAGCTTTCTTT
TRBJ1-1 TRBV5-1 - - CASSQQSLNTEAFF TGCGCCAGCAGCCAACAGTCTTTGAACACTGAAGCTTTCTTT
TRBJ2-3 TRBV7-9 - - CASSFGVADTQYF TGTGCCAGCAGCTTCGGGGTTGCAGATACGCAGTATTTT
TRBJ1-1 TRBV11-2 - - CASSLDNRGRNTEAFF TGTGCCAGCAGCTTAGATAACCGGGGTAGGAACACTGAAGCTTTCTTT
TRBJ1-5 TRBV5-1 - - CASSLEGAGNQPQHF TGCGCCAGCAGCTTGGAAGGGGCGGGCAATCAGCCCCAGCATTTT
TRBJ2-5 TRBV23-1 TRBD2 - CASSQFRVAGDEETQYF TGCGCCAGCAGTCAATTTCGGGTAGCGGGAGATGAGGAGACCCAGTACTTC
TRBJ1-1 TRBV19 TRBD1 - CASSVRDSYTEAFF TGTGCCAGTAGCGTACGGGACAGTTACACTGAAGCTTTCTTT
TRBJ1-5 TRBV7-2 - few CASSLGWAQPQHF TGTGCCAGCAGCTTAGGGTGGGCTCAGCCCCAGCATTTT
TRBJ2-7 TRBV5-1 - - CASSLVGSEQYF TGCGCCAGCAGCTTGGTGGGTTCCGAGCAGTACTTC